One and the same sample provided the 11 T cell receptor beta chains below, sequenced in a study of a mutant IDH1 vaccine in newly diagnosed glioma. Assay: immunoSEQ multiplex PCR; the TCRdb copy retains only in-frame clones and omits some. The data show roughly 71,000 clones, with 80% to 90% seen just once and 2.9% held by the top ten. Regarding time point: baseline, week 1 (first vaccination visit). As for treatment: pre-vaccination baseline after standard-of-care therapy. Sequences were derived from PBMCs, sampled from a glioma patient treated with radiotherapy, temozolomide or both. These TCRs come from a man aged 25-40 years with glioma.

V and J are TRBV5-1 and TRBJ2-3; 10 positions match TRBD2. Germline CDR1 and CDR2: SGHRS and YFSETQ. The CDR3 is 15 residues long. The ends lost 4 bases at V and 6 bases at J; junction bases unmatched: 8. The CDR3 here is CASSVNSGGRDTQYF. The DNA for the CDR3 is TGCGCCAGCAGCGTTAATAGCGGGGGGAGGGATACGCAGTATTTT.

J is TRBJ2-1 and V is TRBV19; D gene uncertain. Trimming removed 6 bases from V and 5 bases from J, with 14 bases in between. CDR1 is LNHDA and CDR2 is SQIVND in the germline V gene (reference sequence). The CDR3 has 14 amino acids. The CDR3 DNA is TGTGCCAGTAGCCAATTGGGAAAGAACAATGAGCAGTTCTTC. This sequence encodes CASSQLGKNNEQFF.

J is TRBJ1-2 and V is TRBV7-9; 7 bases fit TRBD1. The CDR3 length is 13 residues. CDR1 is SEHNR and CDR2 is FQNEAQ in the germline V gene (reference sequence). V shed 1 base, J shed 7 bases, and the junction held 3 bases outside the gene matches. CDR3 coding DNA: TGTGCCAGCAGCTTAGAGGGGGCTGGTGGCTACACCTTC. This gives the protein CASSLEGAGGYTF.

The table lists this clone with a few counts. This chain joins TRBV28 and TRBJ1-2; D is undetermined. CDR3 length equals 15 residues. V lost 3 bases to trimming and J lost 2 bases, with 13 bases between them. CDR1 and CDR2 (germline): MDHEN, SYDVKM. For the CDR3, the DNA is TGTGCCAGCAGTTTGAGTTGGCCCTCAAACTATGGCTACACCTTC. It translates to CASSLSWPSNYGYTF.

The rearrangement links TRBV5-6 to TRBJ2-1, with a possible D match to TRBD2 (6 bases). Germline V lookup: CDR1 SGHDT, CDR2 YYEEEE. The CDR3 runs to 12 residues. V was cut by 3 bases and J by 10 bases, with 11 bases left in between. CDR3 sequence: CASSSTRGEQFF. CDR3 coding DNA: TGTGCCAGCAGCTCGACACGGGGGGAGCAGTTCTTC.

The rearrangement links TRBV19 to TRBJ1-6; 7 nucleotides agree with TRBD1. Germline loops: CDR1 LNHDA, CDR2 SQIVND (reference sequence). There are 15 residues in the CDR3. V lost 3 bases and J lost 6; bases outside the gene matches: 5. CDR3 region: CASSIQTGLNSPLHF. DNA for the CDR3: TGTGCCAGTAGTATCCAGACAGGGCTTAATTCACCCCTCCACTTT. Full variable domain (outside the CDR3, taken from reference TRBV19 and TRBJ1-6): DGGITQSPKYLFRKEGQNVTLSCEQNLNHDAMYWYRQDPGQGLRLIYYSQIVNDFQKGDIAEGYSVSREKKESFPLTVTSAQKNPTAFYLCASSIQTGLNSPLHFGNGTRLTVT.

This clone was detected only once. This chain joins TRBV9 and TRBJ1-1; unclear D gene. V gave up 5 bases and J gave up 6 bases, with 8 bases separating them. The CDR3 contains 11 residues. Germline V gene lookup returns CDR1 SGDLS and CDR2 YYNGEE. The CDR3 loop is CASSLAAEAFF. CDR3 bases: TGTGCCAGCAGTTTGGCCGCTGAAGCTTTCTTT.

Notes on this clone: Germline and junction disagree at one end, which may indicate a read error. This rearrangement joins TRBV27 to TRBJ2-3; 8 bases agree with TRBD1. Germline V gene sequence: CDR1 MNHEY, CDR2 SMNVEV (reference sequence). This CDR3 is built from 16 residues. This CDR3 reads CASRRQGLTHTGTQYF. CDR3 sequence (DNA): TGTGCCAGCAGGCGACAGGGGTTGACCCACACAGGTACGCAGTATTTT.

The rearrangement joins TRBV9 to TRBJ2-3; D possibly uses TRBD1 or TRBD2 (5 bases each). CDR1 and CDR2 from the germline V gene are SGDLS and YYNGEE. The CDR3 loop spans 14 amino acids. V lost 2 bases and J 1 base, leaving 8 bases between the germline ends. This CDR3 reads CASSVGTRTDTQYF. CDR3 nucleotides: TGTGCCAGCAGCGTGGGGACCCGCACAGATACGCAGTATTTT.

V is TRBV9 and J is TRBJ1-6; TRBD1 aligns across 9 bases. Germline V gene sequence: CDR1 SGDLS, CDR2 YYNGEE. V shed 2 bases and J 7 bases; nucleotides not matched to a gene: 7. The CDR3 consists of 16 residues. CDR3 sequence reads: CASSVGQGGGNSPLHF. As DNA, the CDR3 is TGTGCCAGCAGCGTGGGACAGGGCGGCGGAAATTCACCCCTCCACTTT.

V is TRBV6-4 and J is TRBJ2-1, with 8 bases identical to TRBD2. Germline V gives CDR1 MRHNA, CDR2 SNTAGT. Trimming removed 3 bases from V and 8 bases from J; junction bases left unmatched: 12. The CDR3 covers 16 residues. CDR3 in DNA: TGTGCCAGCAGTGAATCAGCGGGGGCACCCGGGCATGAGCAGTTCTTC. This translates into CASSESAGAPGHEQFF.